This T cell receptor (beta chain) was observed in a study of cytotoxic CD8 clonotypes in ibrutinib-treated CLL. Broader study findings: Public clonotypes showed up rarely, and on treatment they shrank or held steady. Starting clonality was above that of age-matched healthy donors and tracked circulating CD8+ T-cell counts.

Germline CDR1 reads LNHDA; CDR2 reads SQIVND (reference sequence). Trimming removed 7 bases from V and 0 bases from J, with 30 bases in between. This CDR3 is built from 21 residues. A 1 in 200,000 to 1 in 1 million T cell depth was the sequencing target. The assay was immunoSEQ multiplex PCR, and TCRdb's table has in-frame clones only and misses some. The sample shows approximately 330,000 clones, around four fifths of them seen only once. Turning to this clone: What it binds is not known.

The clonotype comes from a human donor with chronic lymphocytic leukemia. The specimen was PBMCs, collected before ibrutinib treatment. The chain couples TRBV19 to TRBJ2-2; D might be TRBD1 (7 bases). In DNA form, the CDR3 reads TGTGCCAGTACCCAACCCCTGGGCAGGGGGACTTTACTCGCGAACACCGGGGAGCTGTTTTTT. Protein: CASTQPLGRGTLLANTGELFF.